This TCR beta chain came from a study of T-cell memory formation after mild COVID-19. Study overall: The TCR clusters were mostly specific to one donor. Study-level points and caveats: Clones shrinking from day 15 to 85 showed even CD4/CD8 mixes; later expanders tilted CD4+. CD4+ contracting clones were found mainly in CM and EM, and CD8+ ones in EMRA.

The CDR3 spans 19 residues. V lost 2 bases, J lost 4 bases, and 19 bases stayed unmatched. CDR1 and CDR2 (germline): MNHNS, SASEGT. In regard to this clonotype: What it recognizes is unknown.

After 5'RACE with constant-segment primers, TCR alpha and TCR beta cDNA libraries carrying sample barcodes and UMIs were obtained. One entry per CDR3 protein results from TCRdb running MiXCR on the 5' RACE reads. The sample lists about 430,000 distinct CDR3 sequences; approximately 25% were seen once. The material sequenced was PBMCs or a T cell subset sorted from them (not recorded which). The sequence came from an adult woman who had mild COVID-19 (a few samples of this study predate the infection). Cell type and time point are not known. This rearrangement joins TRBV6-1 to TRBJ1-2, with 7 bases matching TRBD1. The CDR3 here is CASSESRTVRGGGSYGYTF. DNA of the CDR3: TGTGCCAGCAGTGAATCCAGGACAGTCCGAGGAGGGGGCAGCTATGGCTACACCTTC.